The clone carrying this T cell receptor beta chain was counted once. These data are taken from a study of chemoradiotherapy in HPV16-positive cancers. The method was immunoSEQ multiplex PCR; TCRdb's version includes in-frame clones alone and lacks a portion of them. The repertoire holds more than 20,000 clones, with approximately 89% as singletons. Germline V gene lookup returns CDR1 SNHLY and CDR2 FYNNEI. The CDR3 is made up of 14 amino acids. Germline trimming cut 6 bases from V and 5 bases from J; bases unmatched to any gene: 9. This chain joins TRBV2 and TRBJ1-2; 7 nucleotides match TRBD1. Source: blood, taken from a patient who underwent chemoradiotherapy. The TCR originated in a human donor with HPV-associated anogenital cancer. The CDR3 DNA follows: TGTGCCAGCAGCCCGGAACAGGGGCTGTATGGCTACACCTTC. Its translation: CASSPEQGLYGYTF.